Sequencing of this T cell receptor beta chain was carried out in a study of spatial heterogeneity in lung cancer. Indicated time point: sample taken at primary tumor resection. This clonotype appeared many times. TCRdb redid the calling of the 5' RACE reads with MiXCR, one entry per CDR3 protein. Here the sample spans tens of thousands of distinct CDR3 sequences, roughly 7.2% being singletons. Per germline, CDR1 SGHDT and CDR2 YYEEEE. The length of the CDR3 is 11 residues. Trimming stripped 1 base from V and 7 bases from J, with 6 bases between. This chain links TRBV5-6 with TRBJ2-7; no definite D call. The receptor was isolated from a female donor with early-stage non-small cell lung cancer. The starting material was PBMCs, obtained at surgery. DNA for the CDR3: TGTGCCAGCAGCTTGTCGGTGGAGCAGTACTTC. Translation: CASSLSVEQYF.